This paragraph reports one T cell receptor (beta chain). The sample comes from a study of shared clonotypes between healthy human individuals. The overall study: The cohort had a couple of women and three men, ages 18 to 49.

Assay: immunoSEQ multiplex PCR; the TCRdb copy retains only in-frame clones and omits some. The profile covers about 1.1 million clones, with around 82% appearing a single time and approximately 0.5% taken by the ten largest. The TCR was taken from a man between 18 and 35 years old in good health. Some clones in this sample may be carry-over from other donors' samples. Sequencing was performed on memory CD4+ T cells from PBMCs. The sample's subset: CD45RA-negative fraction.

The CDR3 loop is CASSGGQNTEAFF. The CDR3, as DNA: TGTGCCAGCAGCGGTGGACAAAACACTGAAGCTTTCTTT. V gene TRBV5-6 combines with J gene TRBJ1-1; weak D call: TRBD1 (5 bases). The length of the CDR3 is 13 residues. Trimming removed 4 bases at V and 2 bases at J, with 9 bases between. Germline V CDR1 and CDR2: SGHDT, YYEEEE. Filled out from reference TRBV5-6 and TRBJ1-1, the complete variable domain reads DAGVTQSPTHLIKTRGQQVTLRCSPKSGHDTVSWYQQALGQGPQFIFQYYEEEERQRGNFPDRFSGHQFPNYSSELNVNALLLGDSALYLCASSGGQNTEAFFGQGTRLTVV.